This T cell receptor beta chain was found in a study of T cells after yellow fever vaccination. Across the whole study: Some fractions had low cell numbers, and these were prepared with SMART-Seq v4 Ultra Low Input. Study-wide findings and caveats: Reappearing after the booster were most of the clones from primary vaccination (roughly 95% CD4, 70% to 90% CD8). FACS-sorted repertoires might harbor abundant contaminating clonotypes from the bulk population.

This clonotype was observed many times. Antigen unknown. Each CDR3 protein gets one entry after TCRdb re-called the 5' RACE reads with MiXCR. The data show about 170,000 distinct CDR3 sequences, more than 9.5% seen once. The V end was cut by 1 base, the J end by 4 bases, with 13 bases between. The CDR3 extends over 16 amino acids. CDR1 SGHAT and CDR2 FQNNGV come from the germline V gene. The source of this sequence is a young man who received the YFV17D yellow fever vaccine. The V gene is TRBV11-2, the J gene TRBJ2-2, with D perhaps TRBD2 (5 bases). Source: CD8+ T cells sorted from PBMCs, taken 15 days after the yellow fever booster vaccination. The CDR3 DNA reads TGTGCCAGCAGCTTAGCGGTAGCGCACGCCACCGGGGAGCTGTTTTTT. Residues: CASSLAVAHATGELFF. The whole variable domain, filled in from reference TRBV11-2 and TRBJ2-2, reads EAGVAQSPRYKIIEKRQSVAFWCNPISGHATLYWYQQILGQGPKLLIQFQNNGVVDDSQLPKDRFSAERLKGVDSTLKIQPAKLEDSAVYLCASSLAVAHATGELFFGEGSRLTVL.